This TCR beta chain was retrieved from a study of blood T cell repertoires in COVID-19. As for the study in general: Acute-phase and convalescent COVID-19 samples originated in the United States, Italy and Spain. From T cells, B-cell-depleted T cells, or PBMCs came the material, which was cDNA or gDNA.

The J segment lost 5 bases and the V segment lost 3 bases, leaving 8 bases of the junction unmatched. This CDR3 spans 15 amino acids. Germline assignment: CDR1 LGHDT and CDR2 YNNKEL (reference sequence). Per the original methods: Quantification of nucleated cells was approximated via reference gene primer amplification. The method was immunoSEQ multiplex PCR; TCRdb's version includes in-frame clones alone and lacks a portion of them. The D gene and trimming were derived from the DNA, and the V and J assignments and clone size from that table. The table lists 160,000 or so clones, more than 65% of them singletons.

The clonotype comes from a woman at least 80 years old with acute or convalescent COVID-19. The material sequenced was peripheral blood. The chain couples TRBV3-1 (or the pseudogene TRBV3-2) to TRBJ1-1, with 8 bases fitting TRBD1. The CDR3 coding sequence is TGTGCCAGCAGCCATCCCGGACAGGGAAGAACTGAAGCTTTCTTT. Residues: CASSHPGQGRTEAFF.